These 23 T cell receptor beta chains came from one sample sequenced in a study of T cell responses to AZD1222 COVID-19 vaccine. Sequencing was performed with immunoSEQ multiplex PCR; in TCRdb, only in-frame clones are kept and a portion is missing. The repertoire has about 150,000 clones, about 85% of them found once; the top ten carry approximately 6.6%. This specimen was peripheral blood, taken after recovery from COVID-19. These receptors all stem from an adult who had recovered from COVID-19.

The gene calls are TRBV5-4 and TRBJ2-7; TRBD2 aligns across 9 bases. Germline V gene lookup returns CDR1 SGHNT and CDR2 YYREEE (reference sequence). With 3 bases clipped from V and 5 bases from J, the junction kept 6 bases outside the gene matches. The CDR3 has 14 residues. CDR3 DNA sequence: TGTGCCAGCAGCTCCCAGGGCGGGAGGGACGAGCAGTACTTC. Translating it yields CASSSQGGRDEQYF.

J is TRBJ1-4 and V is TRBV6-2 or TRBV6-3; D is ambiguous. V was clipped by 4 bases and J by 0 bases, with 9 bases between them. This CDR3 region has 15 residues. Germline V gene lookup returns CDR1 MNHEY and CDR2 SVGEGT. The CDR3 loop reads CASSWRAATNEKLFF. The CDR3 DNA reads as TGTGCCAGCAGTTGGAGGGCGGCAACTAATGAAAAACTGTTTTTT.

The chain has TRBV28 and TRBJ2-5; TRBD2 agrees at 10 bases. Germline values: CDR1 MDHEN, CDR2 SYDVKM. After removal of 5 bases from V and 0 bases from J, the junction contained 6 bases not matched to a gene. The CDR3 runs 16 residues. This chain's CDR3 is CASSVTGTSDQETQYF. The DNA for the CDR3 is TGTGCCAGCAGTGTTACCGGGACTAGCGACCAAGAGACCCAGTACTTC.

The V and J genes are TRBV19 and TRBJ2-7; tentative D call: TRBD1 (5 bases). Germline CDR1 LNHDA, CDR2 SQIVND (reference sequence). The CDR3 has 15 amino acids. V lost 1 base and J 0 bases, leaving 10 bases between the germline ends. This CDR3 is CASSIVPGNSYEQYF. The CDR3, as DNA: TGTGCCAGTAGTATAGTTCCAGGGAACTCCTACGAGCAGTACTTC.

This clone was seen just once. The rearrangement uses TRBV18 and TRBJ2-7; D gene uncertain. This CDR3 spans 14 amino acids. The V and J ends lost 1 base and 2 bases respectively, with 9 bases between them. The V gene's germline CDR1 is KGHSH and CDR2 LQKENI. Written as DNA, the CDR3 is TGTGCCAGCTCACCACGGGTTAGGACCTACGAGCAGTACTTC. It codes for CASSPRVRTYEQYF.

The rearrangement links TRBV6-5 to TRBJ1-6; D gene unclear. This CDR3 has 16 amino acids. V was pared by 0 bases and J by 1 base, with 7 bases between. The germline CDR1 and CDR2 sequences are MNHEY and SVGAGI. The CDR3, as DNA: TGTGCCAGCAGTTACTCGGCCATATCCTATAATTCACCCCTCCACTTT. It codes for CASSYSAISYNSPLHF.

The gene calls are TRBV2 and TRBJ2-1; no firm D call. This CDR3 is built from 14 residues. The germline gives CDR1 SNHLY, CDR2 FYNNEI. Trimming pared 1 base from V and 3 bases from J, leaving 7 bases between. The CDR3 region has the DNA TGTGCCAGCAGTGAAGGGGTCCGCTACAATGAGCAGTTCTTC. It encodes CASSEGVRYNEQFF.

J is TRBJ1-2 and V is TRBV5-1; no definite D call. Germline V lookup: CDR1 SGHRS, CDR2 YFSETQ. V lost 0 bases, J lost 13 bases, and 22 bases lay in between. This CDR3 is 15 amino acids long. The CDR3 nucleotides are TGCGCCAGCAGCTTGGAGAGGGCCGGACTGACGGGGTCCACCTTC. It specifies CASSLERAGLTGSTF.

The CDR3 nucleotides are TGTGCCAGCTCACCTGACCCAGGTGCGCAGTATTTT. Translated: CASSPDPGAQYF. The chain combines TRBV18 with TRBJ2-3; no reliable D call. The CDR3 sequence is 12 residues long. Germline V CDR1 and CDR2: KGHSH, LQKENI. Between the trimmed V and J ends, which lost 3 bases and 10 bases, there was a span of 11 bases. Combining the CDR3 with reference TRBV18 and TRBJ2-3 gives the whole variable domain NAGVMQNPRHLVRRRGQEARLRCSPMKGHSHVYWYRQLPEEGLKFMVYLQKENIIDESGMPKERFSAEFPKEGPSILRIQQVVRGDSAAYFCASSPDPGAQYFGPGTRLTVL.

The chain has TRBV27 and TRBJ2-7; 7 bases are shared with TRBD2. The CDR3 spans 14 residues. Germline V gives CDR1 MNHEY, CDR2 SMNVEV (reference sequence). V gave up 2 bases and J gave up 2 bases; unmatched junction bases: 3. In nucleotides, the CDR3 is TGTGCCAGCAGTTTAGGCGGGGGTCCCTACGAGCAGTACTTC. It specifies CASSLGGGPYEQYF.

This clone has just a few counts. The chain employs TRBV5-1 and TRBJ2-7; 8 bases align to TRBD1. Trimming cost V 4 bases and J 7 bases; bases outside gene matches: 10. Germline V gene data show CDR1 as SGHRS and CDR2 as YFSETQ. This CDR3 region has 14 residues. The CDR3 region is CASSPADRGREQYF. The DNA of the CDR3 is TGCGCCAGCAGCCCCGCCGACAGGGGAAGGGAGCAGTACTTC.

This clone was counted between two and nine times. This sequence joins TRBV7-9 and TRBJ1-2; the D is unclear. The germline CDR1 and CDR2 sequences are SEHNR and FQNEAQ (reference sequence). Trimming took 5 bases from V and 1 from J, leaving 20 bases between them. This CDR3 is 17 amino acids long. CDR3 region: CASSRAGWDSRNYGYTF. CDR3 nucleotides: TGTGCCAGCAGCAGAGCCGGTTGGGATTCCCGTAACTATGGCTACACCTTC.

The chain links TRBV5-1 to TRBJ2-1; D call uncertain. The CDR3 contains 15 residues. V lost 0 bases, J lost 0 bases, and 7 bases lay in between. The V gene's germline CDR1 is SGHRS and CDR2 YFSETQ. The CDR3 DNA reads as TGCGCCAGCAGCTTGGAGGTCGGCTCCTACAATGAGCAGTTCTTC. Translated: CASSLEVGSYNEQFF.

J is TRBJ2-6 and V is TRBV27, with D possibly TRBD2 on 6 matching bases. The V gene's germline CDR1 is MNHEY and CDR2 SMNVEV (reference sequence). The CDR3 spans 17 residues. V was shortened by 5 bases and J by 3 bases, with 17 bases between the two germline ends. The CDR3 spells CASSLLLLASGANVLTF. The CDR3 DNA sequence: TGTGCCAGCAGTCTTCTATTACTAGCAAGTGGGGCCAACGTCCTGACTTTC.

This clone was seen just once. CDR3 nucleotides: TGTGCCAGCAGCCCCCAGGCAGGGAGCGCCGAGACCCAGTACTTC. Residues: CASSPQAGSAETQYF. This sequence joins TRBV9 and TRBJ2-5, with D perhaps matching TRBD1 or TRBD2 (5 bases each). CDR3 length: 15 amino acids. CDR1 is SGDLS and CDR2 is YYNGEE in the germline V gene. Trimming took off 4 bases at V and 5 bases at J, with 18 bases between the two ends. Complete variable domain (other parts from reference TRBV9 and TRBJ2-5): DSGVTQTPKHLITATGQRVTLRCSPRSGDLSVYWYQQSLDQGLQFLIQYYNGEERAKGNILERFSAQQFPDLHSELNLSSLELGDSALYFCASSPQAGSAETQYFGPGTRLLVL.

This clone was seen a handful of times. The same CDR3 arises from other DNA sequences in this sample as well. This sequence joins TRBV9 and TRBJ2-3; D is unclear. The CDR3 length is 12 residues. Germline lookup yields CDR1 SGDLS and CDR2 YYNGEE. V was trimmed by 1 base and J by 2 bases, leaving 2 bases between them. The CDR3 loop reads CASSVNTDTQYF. The CDR3 coding sequence is TGTGCCAGCAGCGTAAACACAGATACGCAGTATTTT.

The V gene is TRBV2, the J gene TRBJ1-2; D unresolved. Germline V gene sequence: CDR1 SNHLY, CDR2 FYNNEI. V was shortened by 2 bases and J by 4 bases, with 8 bases between the two germline ends. The CDR3 spans 13 residues. The CDR3 spells CASSERVRYGYTF. CDR3 DNA: TGTGCCAGCAGTGAAAGGGTGCGCTATGGCTACACCTTC.

The CDR3: CASSAQGVEADTQYF. The CDR3 nucleotides are TGTGCCAGCAGCGCCCAGGGGGTCGAGGCAGATACGCAGTATTTT. The chain combines TRBV7-2 with TRBJ2-3; 7 bases match TRBD1. Germline V CDR1 and CDR2: SGHTA, FQGNSA. CDR3 length: 15 amino acids. V gave up 5 bases and J gave up 4 bases; unmatched junction bases: 9.

The chain is built from TRBV2 and TRBJ1-6, with D tentatively TRBD1 (5 bases). The CDR3 totals 15 residues. Trimming removed 2 bases at V and 7 bases at J, with 12 bases between. Germline V gene data show CDR1 as SNHLY and CDR2 as FYNNEI. The CDR3 is CASSELGAENSPLHF. The DNA for the CDR3 is TGTGCCAGCAGTGAACTAGGGGCAGAAAATTCACCCCTCCACTTT.

The chain couples TRBV7-7 to TRBJ2-2; TRBD2 matches at 8 bases. V lost 4 bases to trimming and J lost 2 bases; unmatched junction nucleotides: 6. CDR3 length: 16 residues. In germline, CDR1 is SSHAT, CDR2 FNYEAQ (reference sequence). CDR3 in amino acids: CASSYRLASNTGELFF. CDR3 in DNA: TGTGCCAGCAGCTACCGACTAGCGTCAAACACCGGGGAGCTGTTTTTT.

This chain links TRBV28 with TRBJ1-5; possible D gene TRBD1, 5 bases. The germline V and J ends were trimmed by 2 bases and 5 bases, with 16 bases remaining between them. The CDR3 loop spans 16 amino acids. The V gene's germline CDR1 is MDHEN and CDR2 SYDVKM. CDR3 residues: CASSLEGGVGHQPQHF. In DNA form, the CDR3 reads TGTGCCAGCAGTTTAGAGGGAGGGGTGGGGCATCAGCCCCAGCATTTT.

The chain recombines TRBV12-3 or TRBV12-4 with TRBJ1-1; TRBD1 matches at 7 bases. CDR3 size: 13 residues. The junction had 1 base not matched to a gene; V was cut back by 6 bases and J by 0 bases. CDR3 region: CASRGQMNTEAFF. The CDR3 DNA reads as TGTGCCAGCAGGGGACAGATGAACACTGAAGCTTTCTTT.

The gene calls are TRBV6-4 and TRBJ1-4; possible D gene TRBD1, 6 bases. The CDR3 sequence is 14 residues long. Germline values: CDR1 MRHNA, CDR2 SNTAGT. V lost 6 bases and J 7 bases, leaving 15 bases between the germline ends. CDR3 protein: CASRKDSYGEKLFF. CDR3 in DNA: TGTGCCAGCAGGAAGGACAGTTATGGTGAAAAACTGTTTTTT.